This TCR beta chain was recorded in a study of T cells in Graves' hyperthyroidism and ophthalmopathy. Amplified TCR beta CDR3 regions derived from RNA transcripts. First-round RT-PCR targeting the TCR CDR3 was performed with the HTBI primer set. TCRdb itself ran the multiplex PCR reads through MiXCR, one entry per CDR3 protein. The table shows about 300,000 distinct CDR3 sequences, with around 19% occurring only once. CDR1 KGHDR and CDR2 SFDVKD come from the germline V gene. The CDR3 is 17 residues long. With 3 bases clipped from V and 6 bases from J, the junction kept 8 bases outside the gene matches.

Sequenced sample: blood. V is TRBV24-1 and J is TRBJ2-1; 12 bases map to TRBD2. This clonotype originated in a man aged 45-65 years with Graves' ophthalmopathy. The CDR3 loop reads CATSDLAGGPLGNEQFF. The CDR3 coding sequence is TGTGCCACCAGTGATCTAGCGGGAGGGCCCTTGGGCAATGAGCAGTTCTTC.